One TCR beta chain is described in this entry. Antigen: not known. This record comes from a study of shared clonotypes between healthy human individuals. Study-level information: Each donor's CD4 naive and CD4 memory cells filled three plates apiece, CD8 naive two, and CD8 memory one.

The V segment lost 5 bases and the J segment 5 bases; nucleotides outside the gene matches: 9. Germline CDR1 and CDR2: SGHTA and FQGNSA. CDR3 length equals 16 residues. The study's findings and limits: Estimated clonotype richness was generally higher in naive than memory subsets. Sharing across four donors was highest in naive CD4 (about 5%) and lowest in memory CD8 (roughly 0.4%). Generation of non-shared clonotypes was less probable than generation of clonotypes shared by all four donors.

TCRdb's table, derived via immunoSEQ multiplex PCR, lists solely in-frame clones and lacks some. The sample has some 240,000 clones; 50% to 75% are singletons. This sequence joins TRBV7-2 and TRBJ2-3; 11 bases match TRBD2. Material: memory CD4+ T cells sorted from blood. Sample subset: CD45RA-negative fraction. This receptor was obtained from a man under 40 in good health. CDR3 sequence (DNA): TGTGCCAGCAGCCGGAATAGCGGGAGGGCAGGAGATACGCAGTATTTT. Its translation: CASSRNSGRAGDTQYF.